A single sample is the source of the 18 T cell receptor beta chains below, sequenced in a study of human T cells and chemical hapten exposure. Unfractionated whole blood was the source of the extracted total RNA. TCRdb fed the 5' RACE reads into MiXCR, producing one record per CDR3 protein. The table records 130,000 or so distinct CDR3 sequences, approximately 4% of them present only once. The receptor set was obtained from a female donor in good health.

This clonotype was observed at least ten times. The gene calls are TRBV29-1 and TRBJ2-1; no clear D gene. V lost 4 bases and J 9 bases, leaving 13 bases between the germline ends. The CDR3 extends over 12 amino acids. Germline values: CDR1 SQVTM, CDR2 ANQGSEA. CDR3 loop: CSVVNPGFEQFF. DNA of the CDR3: TGCAGCGTTGTAAACCCCGGGTTTGAGCAGTTCTTC.

This clonotype was observed many times. V and J are TRBV29-1 and TRBJ2-3; the match to TRBD1 covers 9 bases. Germline CDR1 reads SQVTM; CDR2 reads ANQGSEA. The ends lost 2 bases at V and 1 base at J; junction bases unmatched: 4. The CDR3 runs to 15 residues. The CDR3 sequence is CSVEIGTGRTDTQYF. In DNA form, the CDR3 reads TGCAGCGTTGAAATCGGGACAGGGCGCACAGATACGCAGTATTTT.

Points on this clonotype: The junction shows a germline mismatch at one end, possibly a read error. The chain joins TRBV7-9 to TRBJ2-1; TRBD1 aligns across 10 bases. Germline V gene lookup returns CDR1 SEHNR and CDR2 FQNEAQ (reference sequence). CDR3 length: 15 amino acids. The CDR3 region has the DNA TGTGACAGCAGCTTAGGACAGGGGGCCTACAATGAGCAGTTCTTC. Translation: CDSSLGQGAYNEQFF.

This clonotype was detected ten times or more. An end of the junction differs from the germline gene, which may be a read error. The gene calls are TRBV11-2 and TRBJ1-4; D remains ambiguous. From germline, CDR1 is SGHAT and CDR2 FQNNGV. This CDR3 has 13 residues. CDR3: CASSLDKGLPRAF. CDR3 DNA sequence: TGTGCCAGCAGCTTAGATAAAGGGCTCCCTAGGGCTTTT.

This clonotype was detected ten times or more. The rearrangement joins TRBV10-3 to TRBJ1-5; the match to TRBD1 covers 7 bases. V trimming: 4 bases; J trimming: 0 bases; junction bases outside the gene matches: 3. Germline V gene sequence: CDR1 ENHRY, CDR2 SYGVKD. This CDR3 has 15 residues. The CDR3 DNA reads TGTGCCATCAGTGTGGACAGGAATAGCAATCAGCCCCAGCATTTT. Amino acid sequence: CAISVDRNSNQPQHF.

This clonotype was observed at least ten times. The J gene is TRBJ2-4, the V gene TRBV7-8, with unresolved D. V was pared by 8 bases and J by 0 bases, with 8 bases between. CDR3 size: 13 residues. Germline V gives CDR1 SGHVS, CDR2 FQNEAQ. CDR3 sequence: CASEDLAKNIQYF. The CDR3 nucleotides are TGTGCCAGCGAGGATTTAGCCAAAAACATTCAGTACTTC.

A word on this clonotype: Being one base from a much bigger clone, this may be a read error. In DNA form, the CDR3 reads TGTGCCAGCAGCTTAGCAGGGAGGACAGGGGGCGCAGATACGCAGTATTTT. It is translated as CASSLAGRTGGADTQYF. The chain carries TRBV7-2 and TRBJ2-3, with 11 bases matching TRBD1. Germline lookup yields CDR1 SGHTA and CDR2 FQGNSA. V lost 0 bases and J lost 4; bases outside the gene matches: 6. The CDR3 sequence is 17 residues long.

This clonotype was counted many times. The chain links TRBV24-1 to TRBJ2-3, with D possibly TRBD1 on 6 matching bases. V lost 8 bases, J lost 0 bases, and 14 bases lay in between. This CDR3 spans 15 amino acids. CDR1 is KGHDR and CDR2 is SFDVKD in the germline V gene. CDR3 sequence (DNA): TGTGCCACCATAGGTCCCGGACAGAGCACAGATACGCAGTATTTT. It specifies CATIGPGQSTDTQYF.

This clonotype has at least ten counts. The chain combines TRBV27 with TRBJ1-1; TRBD1 matches 7 bases. In germline, CDR1 is MNHEY, CDR2 SMNVEV (reference sequence). The CDR3 is 17 residues long. V lost 6 bases and J lost 3; bases outside the gene matches: 16. CDR3 amino acids: CASSSWAGGVGDTEAFF. The CDR3 DNA sequence: TGTGCCAGCAGCTCTTGGGCAGGGGGGGTCGGGGACACTGAAGCTTTCTTT.

This clonotype was detected many times. The chain has TRBV10-3 and TRBJ2-3; TRBD2 matches 11 bases. The CDR3 spans 20 residues. Looked up from germline, CDR1 is ENHRY and CDR2 is SYGVKD. V was clipped by 0 bases and J by 0 bases; unmatched bases: 11. The CDR3 reads CAISESASGGQTPSTDTQYF. In DNA, the CDR3 is TGTGCCATCAGTGAGTCCGCTAGCGGGGGGCAAACTCCTAGCACAGATACGCAGTATTTT.

This clonotype was recorded many times. V gene TRBV5-1 combines with J gene TRBJ1-1; D is ambiguous. The CDR3 consists of 16 residues. The germline V gene has CDR1 SGHRS and CDR2 YFSETQ. Trimming cost V 2 bases and J 0 bases, with 14 bases left between them. CDR3 region: CASSFHTISMNTEAFF. The CDR3, as DNA: TGCGCCAGCAGCTTCCACACGATATCTATGAACACTGAAGCTTTCTTT. The full variable domain, with the rest looked up from reference TRBV5-1 and TRBJ1-1, is KAGVTQTPRYLIKTRGQQVTLSCSPISGHRSVSWYQQTPGQGLQFLFEYFSETQRNKGNFPGRFSGRQFSNSRSEMNVSTLELGDSALYLCASSFHTISMNTEAFFGQGTRLTVV.

In this sample, this clonotype turned up many times. The genes are TRBV11-3 and TRBJ2-3, with 9 bases fitting TRBD2. The V gene end was trimmed by 1 base and the J gene end by 10 bases; junction bases not matched to a gene: 9. The length of the CDR3 is 15 residues. Germline V gene sequence: CDR1 SGHNT, CDR2 YENEEA. The CDR3 DNA follows: TGTGCCAGCAGCTTAGCGGGCGGGGGGGCCTCCCCGCAGTATTTT. Protein sequence: CASSLAGGGASPQYF.

This clonotype has ten or more counts. The CDR3 nucleotides read TGTGCCAGCAGTGAGGACCAACCCTACACAGATACGCAGTATTTT. Translating gives CASSEDQPYTDTQYF. This chain links TRBV6-1 with TRBJ2-3; D gene ambiguous. V lost 3 bases to trimming and J lost 2 bases, with 12 bases between them. Germline values: CDR1 MNHNS, CDR2 SASEGT. The CDR3 loop spans 15 amino acids.

This clonotype has just a few counts. This rearrangement joins TRBV7-9 to TRBJ1-1; 8 bases map to TRBD1. The CDR3 has 14 residues. CDR1 and CDR2 from the germline V gene are SEHNR and FQNEAQ (reference sequence). The ends lost 4 bases at V and 3 bases at J; junction bases unmatched: 4. In nucleotides, the CDR3 is TGTGCCAGCAGCTCCCAGGGGGCTTACACTGAAGCTTTCTTT. It is translated as CASSSQGAYTEAFF.

About this clonotype itself: Given a much more abundant clone one base away, this may be a read error. CDR3 DNA sequence: TGTGCCAGCAGTTACTCGATTCTGGCATCCCAGCGACGCGCCAAAAACATTCAGTACTTC. Its protein is CASSYSILASQRRAKNIQYF. The V gene is TRBV6-2 or TRBV6-3, the J gene TRBJ2-4; D gene unclear. The CDR3 length is 20 residues. The V end lost 0 bases, the J end lost 1 base, and 22 bases lay between the germline ends. The germline gives CDR1 MNHEY, CDR2 SVGEGT.

As to this clonotype: A much larger clone differs from this one at a single base, so this may be a read error. The gene calls are TRBV9 and TRBJ2-3, with D possibly matching TRBD1 (6 bases). CDR3 length: 16 residues. CDR1 and CDR2 from the germline V gene are SGDLS and YYNGEE. Trimming stripped 4 bases from V and 0 bases from J, with 15 bases between. The CDR3: CASSSGTLPSTDTQYF. As DNA, the CDR3 is TGTGCCAGCAGCTCCGGGACATTGCCTAGCACAGATACGCAGTATTTT. Drawing the rest from reference TRBV9 and TRBJ2-3, the complete variable domain is DSGVTQTPKHLITATGQRVTLRCSPRSGDLSVYWYQQSLDQGLQFLIQYYNGEERAKGNILERFSAQQFPDLHSELNLSSLELGDSALYFCASSSGTLPSTDTQYFGPGTRLTVL.

This clonotype was picked up many times. J is TRBJ2-1 and V is TRBV7-6, with 8 bases that match TRBD1. Germline V CDR1 and CDR2: SGHVS, FNYEAQ. The CDR3 sequence is 17 residues long. Germline trimming cut 1 base from V and 4 bases from J; bases unmatched to any gene: 9. CDR3 in DNA: TGTGCCAGCAGCTTAGTCCCCCAGGGGGCTAGGTACAATGAGCAGTTCTTC. The encoded protein is CASSLVPQGARYNEQFF. The entire variable domain, with the rest obtained from reference TRBV7-6 and TRBJ2-1, is as follows: GAGVSQSPRYKVTKRGQDVALRCDPISGHVSLYWYRQALGQGPEFLTYFNYEAQQDKSGLPNDRFSAERPEGSISTLTIQRTEQRDSAMYRCASSLVPQGARYNEQFFGPGTRLTVL.

This clonotype was seen many times. The V gene is TRBV20-1, the J gene TRBJ2-1; no firm D call. The CDR3 length is 17 residues. V dropped 0 bases and J dropped 8 bases, with 23 bases sitting between them. The V gene's germline CDR1 is DFQATT and CDR2 SNEGSKA (reference sequence). This CDR3 is CSARDLLGLRVVHEQFF. The CDR3, as DNA: TGCAGTGCTAGAGATCTGCTAGGCCTTCGCGTAGTGCATGAGCAGTTCTTC.